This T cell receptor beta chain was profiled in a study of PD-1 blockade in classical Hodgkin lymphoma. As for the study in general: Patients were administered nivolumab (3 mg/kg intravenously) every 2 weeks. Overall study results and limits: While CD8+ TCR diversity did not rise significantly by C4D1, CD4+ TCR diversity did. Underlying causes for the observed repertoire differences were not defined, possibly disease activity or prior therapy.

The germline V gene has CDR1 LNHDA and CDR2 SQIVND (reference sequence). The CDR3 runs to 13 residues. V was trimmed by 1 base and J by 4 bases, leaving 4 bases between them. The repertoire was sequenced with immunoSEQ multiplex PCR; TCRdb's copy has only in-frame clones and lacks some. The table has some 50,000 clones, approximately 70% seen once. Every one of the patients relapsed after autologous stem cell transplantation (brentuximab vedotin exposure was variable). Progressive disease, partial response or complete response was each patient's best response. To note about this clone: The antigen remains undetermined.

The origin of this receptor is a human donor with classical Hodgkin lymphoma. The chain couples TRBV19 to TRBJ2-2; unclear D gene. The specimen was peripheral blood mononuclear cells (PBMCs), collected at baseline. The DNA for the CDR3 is TGTGCCAGTAGTATAGTGGCCACCGGGGAGCTGTTTTTT. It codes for CASSIVATGELFF.